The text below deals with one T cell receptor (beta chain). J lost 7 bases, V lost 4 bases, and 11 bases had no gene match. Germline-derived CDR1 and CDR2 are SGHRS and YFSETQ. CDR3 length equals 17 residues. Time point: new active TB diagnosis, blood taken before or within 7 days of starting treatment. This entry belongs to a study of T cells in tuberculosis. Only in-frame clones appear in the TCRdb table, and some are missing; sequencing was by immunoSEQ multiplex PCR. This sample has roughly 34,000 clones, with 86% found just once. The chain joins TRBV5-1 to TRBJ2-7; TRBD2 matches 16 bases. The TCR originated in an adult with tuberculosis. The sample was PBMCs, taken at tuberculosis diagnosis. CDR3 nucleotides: TGCGCCAGCAGCCCTAACCCGGGACTAGCGGGGGGGCGGGAGCAGTACTTC. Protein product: CASSPNPGLAGGREQYF.